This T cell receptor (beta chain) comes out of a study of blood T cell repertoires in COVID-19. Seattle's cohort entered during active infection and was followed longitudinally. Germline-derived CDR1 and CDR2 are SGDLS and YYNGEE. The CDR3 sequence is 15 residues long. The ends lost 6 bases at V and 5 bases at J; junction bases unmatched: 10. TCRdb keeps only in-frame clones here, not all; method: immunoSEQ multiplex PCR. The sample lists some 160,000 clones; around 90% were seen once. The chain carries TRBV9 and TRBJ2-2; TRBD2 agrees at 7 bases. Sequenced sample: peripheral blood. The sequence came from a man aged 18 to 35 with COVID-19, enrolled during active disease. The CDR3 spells CASTPSPGRTGELFF. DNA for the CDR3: TGTGCCAGCACCCCTTCGCCCGGGAGGACCGGGGAGCTGTTTTTT.